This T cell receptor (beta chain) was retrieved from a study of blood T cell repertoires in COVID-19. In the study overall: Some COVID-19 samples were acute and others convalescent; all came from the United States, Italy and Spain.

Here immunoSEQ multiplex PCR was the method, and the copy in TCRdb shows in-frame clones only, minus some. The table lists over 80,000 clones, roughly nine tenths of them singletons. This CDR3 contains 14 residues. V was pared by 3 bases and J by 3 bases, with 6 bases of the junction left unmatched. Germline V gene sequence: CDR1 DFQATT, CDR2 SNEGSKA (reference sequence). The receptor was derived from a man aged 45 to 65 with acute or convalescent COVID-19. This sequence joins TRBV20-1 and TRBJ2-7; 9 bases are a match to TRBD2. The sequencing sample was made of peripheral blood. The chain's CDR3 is CSASRLAEGYEQYF. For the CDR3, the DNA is TGCAGTGCTAGTCGACTAGCGGAAGGCTACGAGCAGTACTTC.